This T cell receptor beta chain emerged from a study of human T cells and chemical hapten exposure. This clonotype was observed at least ten times. Per the original data handling: Counting gave a median of around 89,000 TCRs per sample, with values ranging from roughly 20,000 to 750,000. TCRdb re-analysed the RACE reads in MiXCR, keeping a single row per CDR3 protein. TCRdb's processing, not the study's, gives the V and J calls here. The sample has tens of thousands of distinct CDR3 sequences, roughly 8.5% seen once. Time point defined: healthy volunteer bleed at 2 weeks. Researchers extracted total RNA from unfractionated whole blood. The sample consisted of whole blood. This TCR came from a female donor in good health. Some clones in this sample may be carry-over from other donors' samples.

CDR3 sequence: CASSLAEKGTDGYTF. The CDR3 nucleotides read TGCGCCAGCAGCTTGGCCGAAAAGGGAACGGATGGCTACACCTTC. The genes are TRBV5-1 and TRBJ1-2; D remains unclear. Germline CDR1 reads SGHRS; CDR2 reads YFSETQ. The CDR3 has 15 residues. Trimming removed 0 bases from V and 6 bases from J, with 15 bases in between.